These T cell receptor beta chains were read from a single sample in a study of CD8 T cells in Susac syndrome. TCRdb reprocessed the immunoSEQ multiplex PCR reads via MiXCR and lists one record per CDR3 protein. Among over 300,000 distinct CDR3 sequences listed, about 90% were seen once. The sample taken for sequencing was CD4+ T cells from PBMCs. Receptor source: a human donor with multiple sclerosis. Both conserved end residues are part of each CDR3. Each record gives: V gene, clone size, J gene, CDR3 protein. Some rows mark clone size as missing; the rest say once, few, many or name a class of expanded clone.

TRBV7-9	NA	TRBJ2-5	CASSPGQGMETQYF
TRBV5-1	NA	TRBJ2-5	CASSLWAPGGETQYF
TRBV3-1	NA	TRBJ2-3	CASSPGLAGGWFTDTQYF
TRBV6-2/TRBV6-3	NA	TRBJ2-3	CAVSGGLPDTQYF
TRBV6-2/TRBV6-3	NA	TRBJ2-7	CASRRTSGSSEQYF
TRBV20-1	NA	TRBJ1-1	CSAVDLNTEAFF
TRBV6-5	NA	TRBJ2-7	CASRPTTGDEQYF
TRBV30	NA	TRBJ1-1	CAWEDRGGTEAFF
TRBV2	NA	TRBJ1-1	CASSERAMNTEAFF
TRBV5-1	NA	TRBJ2-7	CASSPDSGNEQYF
TRBV2	NA	TRBJ2-5	CASDTEDHETQYF
TRBV5-1	NA	TRBJ2-3	CASSSLRQADTQYF
TRBV7-2	NA	TRBJ2-1	CASSLRRGDNEQFF
TRBV5-1	NA	TRBJ2-1	CASRASGRNEQFF
TRBV20-1	NA	TRBJ2-3	CSARTSGRTDTQYF
TRBV10-3	NA	TRBJ1-1	CAIRDTTEAFF
TRBV5-1	NA	TRBJ2-5	CASSPHTGQAQETQYF
TRBV3-1	NA	TRBJ1-1	CASSQDASSFTEAFF
TRBV13	NA	TRBJ2-5	CASSLGTSGFLDQETQYF
TRBV10-3	once	TRBJ2-5	CAISPGSQETQYF
TRBV11-3	once	TRBJ1-1	CASSRGTENTEAFF
TRBV29-1	NA	TRBJ2-1	CSVRRGSYNEQFF
TRBV29-1	NA	TRBJ2-2	CSVGTGGNTGELFF
TRBV29-1	NA	TRBJ1-1	CSVEAAAEAFF
TRBV5-1	NA	TRBJ1-3	CASSPGAGRPGNTIYF
TRBV20-1	NA	TRBJ2-7	CSATRTGLAEQYF
TRBV18	NA	TRBJ1-2	CASSTGATYGYTF
TRBV7-9	NA	TRBJ1-1	CASSLSGSRAEAFF
TRBV5-1	NA	TRBJ1-1	CASSLTTEPEAFF
TRBV5-5	NA	TRBJ1-3	CASSFHQDFGNTIYF
TRBV3-1	NA	TRBJ2-1	CASSPWTSSDEQFF
TRBV6-2/TRBV6-3	NA	TRBJ1-5	CASSYSGRPNQPQHF
TRBV3-1	NA	TRBJ2-1	CASSLGTGFYSYNEQFF
TRBV7-9	NA	TRBJ2-3	CASSYLQGSGDTQYF
TRBV18	NA	TRBJ2-1	CASSSGRWSDEQFF
TRBV6-5	NA	TRBJ1-5	CASSYSSSARTHGNQPQHF
TRBV6-5	NA	TRBJ1-1	CASSYSPWDRAYMNTEAFF
TRBV5-6	NA	TRBJ1-2	CASSFPPNYGYTF
TRBV5-1	NA	TRBJ1-4	CASSTRVDEKLFF
TRBV27	NA	TRBJ1-5	CASSSTDQPQHF
TRBV9	NA	TRBJ2-3	CASSVGMEDTQYF
TRBV18	NA	TRBJ2-1	CASSDRVGEQFF
TRBV6-5	once	TRBJ1-1	CASRQAHPTEAFF
TRBV25-1	NA	TRBJ2-1	CASSVDRRNEQFF
TRBV30	once	TRBJ2-3	CAWSRGGVGDTQYF
TRBV20-1	NA	TRBJ2-1	CSADERTGAYNEQFF
TRBV28	once	TRBJ1-2	CASGRQEVYGYTF
TRBV27	NA	TRBJ2-3	CASSPRQGLGTDTQYF
TRBV6-2/TRBV6-3	NA	TRBJ2-1	CASKPQGASYNEQFF
TRBV20-1	NA	TRBJ2-7	CSVSRQSAYEQYF